This TCR beta chain originates from a study of blood T cell repertoires in COVID-19. Study-level background: COVID-19 samples, acute and convalescent, were from the United States, Italy and Spain. The analysed material was cDNA or gDNA that came from T cells, B-cell-depleted T cells, or PBMCs.

In the original analysis: Quantification of nucleated cells was approximated via reference gene primer amplification. Sequenced by immunoSEQ multiplex PCR; TCRdb stores in-frame clones only, minus some. V and J calls and clone size are given by that table; D and trimming were obtained from the DNA. Of about 120,000 clones listed, over 75% were seen once; the top ten hold 27%. Per germline, CDR1 SGHDT and CDR2 YYEEEE. After removal of 0 bases from V and 4 bases from J, the junction contained 7 bases not matched to a gene. The length of the CDR3 is 16 residues. The gene calls are TRBV5-6 and TRBJ1-2; 9 positions agree with TRBD1. Sequencing input: peripheral blood. This receptor was taken from a woman older than 75 with acute or convalescent COVID-19. The CDR3 sequence: CASSLGLGTGTYGYTF. The CDR3 coding sequence is TGTGCCAGCAGCTTGGGGTTAGGGACAGGGACCTATGGCTACACCTTC.